The sequence of this TCR beta chain was determined in a study of cytomegalovirus exposure and HLA in healthy donors. The protocol was immunoSEQ multiplex PCR, while the TCRdb copy is restricted to in-frame clones and leaves out a portion. The table lists approximately 59,000 clones, 93% of them singletons. The germline CDR1 and CDR2 sequences are SGHRS and YFSETQ. This CDR3 is 14 amino acids long. V lost 0 bases and J 1 base, leaving 8 bases between the germline ends. The receptor was derived from a young woman in good health and CMV-seropositive. Specimen: PBMCs. The gene calls are TRBV5-1 and TRBJ2-7; the D is unclear. CDR3 sequence reads: CASSLDGKSYEQYF. The CDR3 DNA is TGCGCCAGCAGCTTGGATGGCAAATCCTACGAGCAGTACTTC.